This TCR beta chain was documented in a study of blood T cell repertoires in COVID-19. For the study at large: Sources were T cells, B-cell-depleted T cells, or PBMCs; the material itself was cDNA or gDNA.

As originally analysed: Estimates of nucleated cell counts were drawn from the amplification of reference gene primers. The table came from immunoSEQ multiplex PCR; TCRdb's copy has only in-frame clones and leaves some out. V and J calls plus clone size are reproduced from that table; the DNA served to infer D and trimming. In the table there are some 120,000 clones, approximately 84% of which are singletons. V was shortened by 7 bases and J by 0 bases, with 7 bases between the two germline ends. Germline V gene lookup returns CDR1 ENHRY and CDR2 SYGVKD. The CDR3 totals 14 residues. This rearrangement joins TRBV10-3 to TRBJ2-6, with D possibly matching TRBD1 (6 bases). Sequenced: peripheral blood. The clonotype comes from a man between 65 and 85 years old with active or convalescent COVID-19. The DNA for the CDR3 is TGTGCCATCAAGGGGGACTCTGGGGCCAACGTCCTGACTTTC. Translated: CAIKGDSGANVLTF.